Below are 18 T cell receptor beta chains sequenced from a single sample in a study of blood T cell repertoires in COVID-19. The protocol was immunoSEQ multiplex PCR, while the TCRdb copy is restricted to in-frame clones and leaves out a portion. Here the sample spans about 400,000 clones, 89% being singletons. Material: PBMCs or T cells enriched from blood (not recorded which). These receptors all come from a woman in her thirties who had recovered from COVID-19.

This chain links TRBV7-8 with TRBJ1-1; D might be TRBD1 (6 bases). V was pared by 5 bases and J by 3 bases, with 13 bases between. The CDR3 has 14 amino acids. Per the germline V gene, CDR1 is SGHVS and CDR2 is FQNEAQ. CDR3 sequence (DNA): TGTGCCAGCAGCCTACAGGGAGTGGACACTGAAGCTTTCTTT. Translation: CASSLQGVDTEAFF.

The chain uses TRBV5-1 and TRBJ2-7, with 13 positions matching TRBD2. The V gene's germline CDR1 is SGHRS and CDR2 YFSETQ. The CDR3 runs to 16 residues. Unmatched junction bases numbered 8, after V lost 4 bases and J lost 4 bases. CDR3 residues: CASSQRLAGGSYEQYF. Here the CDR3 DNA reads TGCGCCAGCAGCCAACGACTAGCGGGAGGATCATACGAGCAGTACTTC. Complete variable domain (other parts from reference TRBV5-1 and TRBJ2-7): KAGVTQTPRYLIKTRGQQVTLSCSPISGHRSVSWYQQTPGQGLQFLFEYFSETQRNKGNFPGRFSGRQFSNSRSEMNVSTLELGDSALYLCASSQRLAGGSYEQYFGPGTRLTVT.

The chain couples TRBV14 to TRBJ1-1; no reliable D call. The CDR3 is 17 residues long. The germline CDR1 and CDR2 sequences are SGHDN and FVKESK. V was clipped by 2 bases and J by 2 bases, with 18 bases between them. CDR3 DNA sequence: TGTGCCAGCAGCCAAAGTTGGCACCGGGGTGGAAACACTGAAGCTTTCTTT. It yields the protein CASSQSWHRGGNTEAFF.

CDR3 in DNA: TGTGCCAGCAGCTTAGAGGCGGGGGGAACTTACAATGAGCAGTTCTTC. As protein: CASSLEAGGTYNEQFF. The chain carries TRBV11-2 and TRBJ2-1; 8 nucleotides agree with TRBD2. V was pared by 0 bases and J by 4 bases, with 5 bases of the junction left unmatched. Germline CDR1 and CDR2: SGHAT and FQNNGV. The CDR3 is 16 residues long. The variable domain in full, completed from reference TRBV11-2 and TRBJ2-1, reads EAGVAQSPRYKIIEKRQSVAFWCNPISGHATLYWYQQILGQGPKLLIQFQNNGVVDDSQLPKDRFSAERLKGVDSTLKIQPAKLEDSAVYLCASSLEAGGTYNEQFFGPGTRLTVL.

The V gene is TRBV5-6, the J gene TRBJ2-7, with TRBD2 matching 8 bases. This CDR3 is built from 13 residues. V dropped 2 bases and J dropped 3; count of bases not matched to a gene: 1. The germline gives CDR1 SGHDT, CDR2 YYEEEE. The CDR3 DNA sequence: TGTGCCAGCAGCTTCGGGAGGGGCTACGAGCAGTACTTC. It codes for CASSFGRGYEQYF. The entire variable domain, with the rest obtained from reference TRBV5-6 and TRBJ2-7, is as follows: DAGVTQSPTHLIKTRGQQVTLRCSPKSGHDTVSWYQQALGQGPQFIFQYYEEEERQRGNFPDRFSGHQFPNYSSELNVNALLLGDSALYLCASSFGRGYEQYFGPGTRLTVT.

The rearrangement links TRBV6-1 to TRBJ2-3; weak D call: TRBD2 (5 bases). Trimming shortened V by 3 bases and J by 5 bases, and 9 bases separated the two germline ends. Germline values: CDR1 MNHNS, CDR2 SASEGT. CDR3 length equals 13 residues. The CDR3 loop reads CASSDQSGDTQYF. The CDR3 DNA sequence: TGTGCCAGCAGTGACCAAAGCGGAGATACGCAGTATTTT.

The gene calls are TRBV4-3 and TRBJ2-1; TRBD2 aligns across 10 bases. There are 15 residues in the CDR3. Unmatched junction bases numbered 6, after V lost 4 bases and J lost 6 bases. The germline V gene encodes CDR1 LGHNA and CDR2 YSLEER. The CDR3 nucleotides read TGCGCCAGCAGCCTCAGGAGCGGGGGGGCCAATGAGCAGTTCTTC. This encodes CASSLRSGGANEQFF.

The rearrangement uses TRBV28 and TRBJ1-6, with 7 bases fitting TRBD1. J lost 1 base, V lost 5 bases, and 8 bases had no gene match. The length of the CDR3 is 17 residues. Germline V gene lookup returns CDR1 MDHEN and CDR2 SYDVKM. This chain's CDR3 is CASSPLRGLSYNSPLHF. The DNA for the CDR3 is TGTGCCAGCAGTCCATTGAGGGGGCTTTCCTATAATTCACCCCTCCACTTT.

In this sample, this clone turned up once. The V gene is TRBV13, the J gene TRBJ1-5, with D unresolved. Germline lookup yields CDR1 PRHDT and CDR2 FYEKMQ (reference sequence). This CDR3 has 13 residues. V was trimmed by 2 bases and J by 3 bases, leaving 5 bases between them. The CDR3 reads CASSLSLNQPQHF. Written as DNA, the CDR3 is TGTGCCAGCAGCTTATCCCTCAATCAGCCCCAGCATTTT.

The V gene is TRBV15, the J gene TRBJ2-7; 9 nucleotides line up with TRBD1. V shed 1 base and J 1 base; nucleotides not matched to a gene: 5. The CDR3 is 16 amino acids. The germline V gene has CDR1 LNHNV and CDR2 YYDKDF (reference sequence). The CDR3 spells CATSRGGTGSSYEQYF. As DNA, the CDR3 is TGTGCCACCAGCAGAGGGGGGACAGGGAGTTCCTACGAGCAGTACTTC.

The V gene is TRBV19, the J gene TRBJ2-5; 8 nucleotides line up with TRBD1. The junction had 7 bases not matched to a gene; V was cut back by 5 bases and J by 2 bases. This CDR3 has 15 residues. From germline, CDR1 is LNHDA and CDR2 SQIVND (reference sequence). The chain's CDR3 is CASSSRQGIQETQYF. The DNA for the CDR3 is TGTGCCAGTAGTTCCAGACAGGGGATTCAAGAGACCCAGTACTTC.

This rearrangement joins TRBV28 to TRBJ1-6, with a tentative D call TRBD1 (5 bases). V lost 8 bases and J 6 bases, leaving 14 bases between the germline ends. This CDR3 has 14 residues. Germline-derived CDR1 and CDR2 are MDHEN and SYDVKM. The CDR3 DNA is TGTGCCAGCTCTGCCGGGGGTTCTAATTCACCCCTCCACTTT. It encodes CASSAGGSNSPLHF.

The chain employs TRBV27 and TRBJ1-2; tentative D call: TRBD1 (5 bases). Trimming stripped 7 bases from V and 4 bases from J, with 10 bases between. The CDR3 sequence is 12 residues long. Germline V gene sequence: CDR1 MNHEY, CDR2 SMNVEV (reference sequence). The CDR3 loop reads CASMGGGYGYTF. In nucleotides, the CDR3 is TGTGCCAGCATGGGGGGTGGCTATGGCTACACCTTC.

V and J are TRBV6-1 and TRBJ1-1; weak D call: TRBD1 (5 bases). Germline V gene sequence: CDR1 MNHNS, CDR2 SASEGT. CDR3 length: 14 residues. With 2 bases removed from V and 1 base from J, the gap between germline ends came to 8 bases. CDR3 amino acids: CASSERQRNTEAFF. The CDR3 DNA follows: TGTGCCAGCAGTGAAAGACAGCGGAACACTGAAGCTTTCTTT.

CDR3 DNA: TGTGCCAGCAGTTACTCGAGGCTGCACCTCTATGGCTACACCTTC. Encoded protein: CASSYSRLHLYGYTF. This chain connects TRBV6-5 to TRBJ1-2; D gene unclear. V lost 0 bases to trimming and J lost 4 bases, with 12 bases between them. The CDR3 covers 15 residues. CDR1 and CDR2 (germline): MNHEY, SVGAGI.

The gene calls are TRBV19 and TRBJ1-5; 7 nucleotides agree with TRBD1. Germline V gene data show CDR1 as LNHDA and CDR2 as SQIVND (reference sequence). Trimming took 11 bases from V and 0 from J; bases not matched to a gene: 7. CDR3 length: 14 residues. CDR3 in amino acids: CASRGQYSNQPQHF. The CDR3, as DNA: TGTGCCTCCAGGGGACAGTATAGCAATCAGCCCCAGCATTTT.

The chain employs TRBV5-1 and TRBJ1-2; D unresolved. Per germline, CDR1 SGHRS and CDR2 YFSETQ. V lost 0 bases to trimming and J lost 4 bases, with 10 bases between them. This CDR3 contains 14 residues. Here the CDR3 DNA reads TGCGCCAGCAGCTTGGTGGGCCCGAGCTATGGCTACACCTTC. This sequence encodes CASSLVGPSYGYTF.

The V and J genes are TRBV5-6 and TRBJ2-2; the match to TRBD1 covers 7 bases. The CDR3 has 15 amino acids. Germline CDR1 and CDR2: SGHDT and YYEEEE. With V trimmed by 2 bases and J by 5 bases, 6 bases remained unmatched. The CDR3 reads CASSFRQGLTGELFF. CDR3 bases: TGTGCCAGCAGCTTTAGACAGGGCTTGACCGGGGAGCTGTTTTTT.